This T cell receptor (beta chain) appears in the sequencing data of a study of CD8+ T cells in alopecia areata. Study-level background: Those patients who were treated received oral tofacitinib, which was given at 5 to 10 mg twice daily for moderate-to-severe alopecia areata. Tofacitinib administration persisted for 6 to 18 months, succeeded by 6 months off drug.

The CDR3 covers 13 residues. CDR1 and CDR2 from the germline V gene are GTSNPN and SVGIG (reference sequence). Trimming stripped 2 bases from V and 3 bases from J, with 10 bases between. Sorting of CD4+ and CD8+ T cells was performed on PBMCs. Comments on this clone: The antigen remains undetermined.

Once RNA had been extracted, it was reverse transcribed into cDNA to act as the sequencing template. Some clones are missing from TCRdb's copy, which holds only in-frame ones; the method was immunoSEQ multiplex PCR. In the table there are approximately 59,000 clones, 45% to 50% of which are singletons. Overall study findings and caveats: Scalp lesions, especially in alopecia totalis/universalis, had higher clonality than normal scalp.

The chain joins TRBV30 to TRBJ1-1; D is unresolved. Sequences were derived from CD8+ T cells sorted from blood, sampled at week 0. The sequence came from a human donor with alopecia areata. CDR3 sequence (DNA): TGTGCCTGGAGTCAAAGGGAGTACACTGAAGCTTTCTTT. This encodes CAWSQREYTEAFF.